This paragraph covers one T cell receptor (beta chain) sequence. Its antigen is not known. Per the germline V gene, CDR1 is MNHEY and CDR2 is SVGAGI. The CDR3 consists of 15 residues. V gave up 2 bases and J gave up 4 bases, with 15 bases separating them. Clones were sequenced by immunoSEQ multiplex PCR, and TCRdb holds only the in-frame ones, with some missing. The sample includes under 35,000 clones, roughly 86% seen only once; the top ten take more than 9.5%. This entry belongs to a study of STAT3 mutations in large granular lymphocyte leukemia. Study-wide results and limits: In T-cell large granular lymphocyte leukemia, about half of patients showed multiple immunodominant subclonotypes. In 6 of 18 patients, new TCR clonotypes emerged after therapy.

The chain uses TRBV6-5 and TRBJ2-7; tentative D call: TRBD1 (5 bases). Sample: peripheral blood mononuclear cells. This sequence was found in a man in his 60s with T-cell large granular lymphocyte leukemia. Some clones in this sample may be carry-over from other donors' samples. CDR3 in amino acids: CASSYQQGVGYEQYF. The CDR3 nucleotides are TGTGCCAGCAGTTACCAGCAAGGGGTAGGGTACGAGCAGTACTTC.